The T cell receptor beta chain under discussion was sequenced for a study of tumor-infiltrating lymphocytes in localized non-small cell lung cancer. Study-level information: Several tumor histologies, both smoking statuses, and some post-neoadjuvant chemotherapy samples were included. Study-wide points: Recurrence-free survival showed no association with tumor T-cell fraction. Different pieces of the same tissue were used for each assay.

Trimming shortened V by 1 base and J by 11 bases, and 6 bases separated the two germline ends. Germline CDR1 and CDR2: SGHAT and FQNNGV. The CDR3 totals 11 residues. Sequencing was performed with immunoSEQ multiplex PCR; in TCRdb, only in-frame clones are kept and a portion is missing. The sample consists of 12,000 or so clones, 84% of them appearing once. A word on this clone: Its antigen is unknown.

The chain carries TRBV11-2 and TRBJ2-4, with no clear D. The receptor was isolated from a human donor with non-small cell lung cancer. The sequenced material came from lung tumor tissue. The CDR3 nucleotides are TGTGCCAGCAGCTTAGGGGAATTTCAGTACTTC. Protein: CASSLGEFQYF.